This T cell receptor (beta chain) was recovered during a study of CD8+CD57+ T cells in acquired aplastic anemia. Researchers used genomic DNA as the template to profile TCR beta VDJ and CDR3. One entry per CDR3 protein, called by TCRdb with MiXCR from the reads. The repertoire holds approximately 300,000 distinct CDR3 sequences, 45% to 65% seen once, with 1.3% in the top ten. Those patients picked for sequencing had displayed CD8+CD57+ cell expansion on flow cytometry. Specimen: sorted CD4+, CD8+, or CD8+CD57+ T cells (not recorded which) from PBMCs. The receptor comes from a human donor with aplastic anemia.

CDR3 DNA sequence: TGTGCCAGCAGCCCAGAGGTAGCCAAAAACATTCAGTACTTC. Translation gives CASSPEVAKNIQYF. This chain uses TRBV7-8 with TRBJ2-4; D gene uncertain. The CDR3 spans 14 residues. Germline values: CDR1 SGHVS, CDR2 FQNEAQ. Trimming shortened V by 5 bases and J by 0 bases, and 8 bases separated the two germline ends.